The 29 T cell receptor beta chains reported below all come from one sample, sequenced in a study of T-cell memory formation after mild COVID-19. TCRdb re-called the 5' RACE reads through MiXCR, storing one row per CDR3 protein. The table records roughly 29,000 distinct CDR3 sequences, less than 8% of them present only once. Sequencing was done on a sample of PBMCs or a T cell subset sorted from them (not recorded which). Receptors were obtained from an adult woman who had mild COVID-19 (a few samples of this study predate the infection). Cell type and time point are not known.

This clonotype was recorded many times. This chain uses TRBV7-2 with TRBJ2-1; no reliable D call. V dropped 5 bases and J dropped 9 bases, with 11 bases sitting between them. The germline V gene has CDR1 SGHTA and CDR2 FQGNSA. This CDR3 region has 12 residues. The CDR3 DNA reads TGTGCCAGCAGCCTCGGTTGGGTTGAGCAGTTCTTC. Protein: CASSLGWVEQFF.

This clonotype was found many times. V is TRBV7-2 and J is TRBJ2-7; weak D call: TRBD2 (6 bases). Germline CDR1 SGHTA, CDR2 FQGNSA. The CDR3 runs 12 residues. Trimming took off 10 bases at V and 2 bases at J, with 12 bases between the two ends. The CDR3 region is CAILGGPYEQYF. Here the CDR3 DNA reads TGTGCCATTCTGGGGGGACCCTACGAGCAGTACTTC.

This clonotype came up many times. V is TRBV6-6 and J is TRBJ2-5, with TRBD2 identical over 8 bases. The CDR3 spans 16 residues. CDR1 MNHNY and CDR2 SVGAGI come from the germline V gene (reference sequence). With 4 bases clipped from V and 4 bases from J, the junction kept 11 bases outside the gene matches. For the CDR3, the DNA is TGTGCCAGCAGTTCGAGCGGGAGTCCAGCGGGAGAGACCCAGTACTTC. This sequence encodes CASSSSGSPAGETQYF.

Many counts were recorded for this clonotype. The chain has TRBV4-3 and TRBJ2-1; no clear D. Germline-derived CDR1 and CDR2 are LGHNA and YSLEER. CDR3 length equals 14 residues. Between the trimmed V and J ends, which lost 2 bases and 8 bases, there was a span of 13 bases. CDR3 protein: CASSQSRVSDEQFF. DNA for the CDR3: TGCGCCAGCAGCCAATCTAGGGTCTCCGATGAGCAGTTCTTC.

This clonotype was counted a few times. Sequence at one end of the junction differs from germline and may be a read error. The chain has TRBV5-1 and TRBJ1-1; 7 nucleotides agree with TRBD1. The V gene's germline CDR1 is SGHRS and CDR2 YFSETQ. This CDR3 comprises 17 residues. CDR3 sequence: CATSKTGPNNMNTEAFF. CDR3 bases: TGCGCCACCAGCAAGACAGGGCCAAATAATATGAACACTGAAGCTTTCTTT.

By frequency in the sample, this clonotype is medium-sized. This rearrangement joins TRBV5-1 to TRBJ2-1; TRBD2 agrees at 7 bases. J gave up 10 bases and V 4 bases, and 8 bases lay outside the gene matches. CDR1 is SGHRS, CDR2 YFSETQ, per germline. The length of the CDR3 is 13 residues. The CDR3 protein is CASSPGLVEEQFF. DNA of the CDR3: TGCGCCAGCAGCCCTGGACTAGTCGAGGAGCAGTTCTTC.

In this sample, this clonotype turned up many times. The chain has TRBV5-6 and TRBJ2-5; 8 bases are a match to TRBD1. The V and J ends lost 6 bases and 5 bases, in that order; junction bases with no gene match: 6. CDR1 SGHDT and CDR2 YYEEEE come from the germline V gene. The CDR3 contains 13 residues. The DNA of the CDR3 is TGTGCCAGCAACAGGGGGGATGGGGAGACCCAGTACTTC. It specifies CASNRGDGETQYF.

This clonotype has ten or more counts. This chain uses TRBV7-9 with TRBJ2-1, with 13 bases matching TRBD2. Germline V gene data show CDR1 as SEHNR and CDR2 as FQNEAQ (reference sequence). This CDR3 contains 15 residues. Trimming at V came to 3 bases and at J to 8 bases, leaving 4 bases not matched to a gene. Here the CDR3 DNA reads TGTGCCAGCAGCTTCGGACTAGCGGGAGTATATGAGCAGTTCTTC. Translation gives CASSFGLAGVYEQFF. The full variable domain, with the rest looked up from reference TRBV7-9 and TRBJ2-1, is DTGVSQNPRHKITKRGQNVTFRCDPISEHNRLYWYRQTLGQGPEFLTYFQNEAQLEKSRLLSDRFSAERPKGSFSTLEIQRTEQGDSAMYLCASSFGLAGVYEQFFGPGTRLTVL.

This clonotype was recorded many times. The V call is TRBV4-1, the J call TRBJ2-1; 9 nucleotides match TRBD2. The germline V gene has CDR1 MGHRA and CDR2 YSYEKL. V shed 5 bases, J shed 7 bases, and the junction held 18 bases outside the gene matches. CDR3 length: 18 amino acids. The CDR3 spells CASSSRGQRGVSGNEQFF. The CDR3 nucleotides read TGCGCCAGCAGCTCAAGGGGCCAGCGGGGGGTTTCGGGGAATGAGCAGTTCTTC.

This clonotype was picked up many times. The V call is TRBV7-2, the J call TRBJ1-2, with D possibly TRBD1 on 5 matching bases. The V gene's germline CDR1 is SGHTA and CDR2 FQGNSA. This CDR3 comprises 16 residues. V lost 0 bases, J lost 4 bases, and 15 bases lay in between. CDR3 sequence (DNA): TGTGCCAGCAGCTTAGCGCTGGCAGGGTGGGCCTATGGCTACACCTTC. Protein sequence: CASSLALAGWAYGYTF.

The sample holds many counts of this clonotype. This chain connects TRBV2 to TRBJ2-5; D remains ambiguous. V was trimmed by 6 bases and J by 2 bases, leaving 7 bases between them. The germline V gene has CDR1 SNHLY and CDR2 FYNNEI. There are 12 residues in the CDR3. The CDR3 nucleotides are TGTGCCAGCAGGACCTGGCAAGAGACCCAGTACTTC. As protein: CASRTWQETQYF. Using reference TRBV2 and TRBJ2-5 for the parts outside the CDR3, the full variable domain is EPEVTQTPSHQVTQMGQEVILRCVPISNHLYFYWYRQILGQKVEFLVSFYNNEISEKSEIFDDQFSVERPDGSNFTLKIRSTKLEDSAMYFCASRTWQETQYFGPGTRLLVL.

This clonotype was counted ten times or more. The chain recombines TRBV5-5 with TRBJ1-1; D may be TRBD1 (6 bases). Germline CDR1 reads SGHKS; CDR2 reads YYEKEE (reference sequence). The CDR3 has 14 residues. Trimming pared 4 bases from V and 1 base from J, leaving 11 bases between. The CDR3 coding sequence is TGTGCCAGCAGCCGGGTGGGGGCGAACACTGAAGCTTTCTTT. It translates to CASSRVGANTEAFF.

This clonotype occurred many times. The chain uses TRBV20-1 and TRBJ1-1, with TRBD1 as a possible D gene (5 bases). The CDR3 runs 13 residues. CDR1 DFQATT and CDR2 SNEGSKA come from the germline V gene (reference sequence). V shed 6 bases and J shed 5 bases, with 16 bases lying between them. The CDR3 region has the DNA TGCAGTGCCCTTCGGGGCCCCGGGACTGAAGCTTTCTTT. Its translation: CSALRGPGTEAFF.

This clonotype was seen many times. V usage is TRBV7-3 and J usage is TRBJ2-3; 8 nucleotides align to TRBD2. This CDR3 has 17 amino acids. The trim removed 0 bases at V and 2 bases at J, leaving 7 bases unmatched. Germline V CDR1 and CDR2: SGHTA, FQGTGA. The CDR3 DNA is TGTGCCAGCAGCTTAACGTTTGGAGCGGGAGTCACAGATACGCAGTATTTT. This translates into CASSLTFGAGVTDTQYF.

This clonotype was found many times. The J gene is TRBJ1-5, the V gene TRBV10-3, with D possibly being TRBD1 (6 bases). Germline V gene lookup returns CDR1 ENHRY and CDR2 SYGVKD. V was trimmed by 4 bases and J by 0 bases, leaving 10 bases between them. The CDR3 is 15 residues long. The CDR3 reads CAISGQVDSNQPQHF. CDR3 sequence (DNA): TGTGCCATCAGTGGACAGGTTGATAGCAATCAGCCCCAGCATTTT.

This clonotype was detected ten times or more. The chain is built from TRBV24-1 and TRBJ2-5; unclear D gene. V shed 1 base and J shed 3 bases, with 11 bases lying between them. The germline V gene has CDR1 KGHDR and CDR2 SFDVKD. The CDR3 contains 15 residues. The CDR3 nucleotides read TGTGCCACCAGTGATTTACCAGGCCTAAAAGAGACCCAGTACTTC. Amino acids: CATSDLPGLKETQYF.

This clonotype was detected many times. The chain recombines TRBV4-2 with TRBJ1-1; no clear D. This CDR3 has 16 residues. V lost 2 bases and J 0 bases, leaving 13 bases between the germline ends. Germline V gives CDR1 LGHNA, CDR2 YNFKEQ. The chain's CDR3 is CASSQQARGMNTEAFF. The CDR3 DNA follows: TGTGCCAGCAGCCAACAAGCTCGAGGAATGAACACTGAAGCTTTCTTT.

This clonotype was seen many times. The chain couples TRBV19 to TRBJ2-3; D remains unclear. There are 13 residues in the CDR3. The germline V gene has CDR1 LNHDA and CDR2 SQIVND (reference sequence). V dropped 6 bases and J dropped 1 base, with 8 bases sitting between them. The CDR3 loop is CASSGFRTDTQYF. In DNA form, the CDR3 reads TGTGCCAGTAGCGGTTTTCGCACAGATACGCAGTATTTT.

V and J are TRBV7-2 and TRBJ2-7; 11 bases match TRBD1. The germline V gene encodes CDR1 SGHTA and CDR2 FQGNSA. V shed 3 bases, J shed 3 bases, and the junction held 1 base outside the gene matches. The CDR3 contains 14 residues. CDR3 nucleotides: TGTGCCAGCAGCTTCGGGACAGGGGGCTACGAGCAGTACTTC. Its protein is CASSFGTGGYEQYF.

This clonotype was seen at least ten times. The chain is built from TRBV25-1 and TRBJ2-1; 13 nucleotides align to TRBD2. The CDR3 covers 17 residues. The ends lost 3 bases at V and 7 bases at J; junction bases unmatched: 9. Germline lookup yields CDR1 MGHDK and CDR2 SYGVNS. CDR3 nucleotides: TGTGCCAGCAGTGATCGTATCGGACTAGCGGGAGTAAATGAGCAGTTCTTC. This codes for CASSDRIGLAGVNEQFF.

This clonotype was detected ten times or more. The rearrangement links TRBV12-3 or TRBV12-4 to TRBJ2-5; TRBD1 or TRBD2 may be the D gene (5 bases each). V lost 7 bases and J 9 bases, leaving 21 bases between the germline ends. The CDR3 totals 14 residues. CDR3 sequence (DNA): TGTGCCAGCACTCCCAGCGGCCAGGGTGGTTCCCAGTACTTC. Protein sequence: CASTPSGQGGSQYF.

This clonotype was seen repeatedly, ten times or more. The genes are TRBV7-9 and TRBJ2-7; D is ambiguous. The CDR3 has 13 residues. V was shortened by 3 bases and J by 3 bases, with 9 bases between the two germline ends. The germline V gene has CDR1 SEHNR and CDR2 FQNEAQ (reference sequence). The CDR3 DNA reads as TGTGCCAGCAGCTTCGAGTTTTTCTACGAGCAGTACTTC. This sequence encodes CASSFEFFYEQYF.

The genes are TRBV10-3 and TRBJ2-7, with 7 bases aligning to TRBD2. CDR1 is ENHRY, CDR2 SYGVKD, per germline. The CDR3 has 16 amino acids. V was clipped by 0 bases and J by 3 bases; unmatched bases: 8. CDR3 coding DNA: TGTGCCATCAGTGAGTCCAGCGGGGAGGCAAGCTACGAGCAGTACTTC. Translating gives CAISESSGEASYEQYF.

Ten or more counts support this clonotype. This chain connects TRBV6-2 or TRBV6-3 to TRBJ2-4; 12 bases agree with TRBD2. Germline values: CDR1 MNHEY, CDR2 SVGEGT. With 4 bases clipped from V and 3 bases from J, the junction kept 13 bases outside the gene matches. There are 19 residues in the CDR3. DNA of the CDR3: TGTGCCAGCAGTTCTCTAGCGGGAGGGCCGGGGTTCGTCAAAAACATTCAGTACTTC. Translating it yields CASSSLAGGPGFVKNIQYF.

The J gene is TRBJ2-7, the V gene TRBV9; D unclear. Germline V gives CDR1 SGDLS, CDR2 YYNGEE. With 2 bases removed from V and 2 bases from J, the gap between germline ends came to 11 bases. The CDR3 loop spans 14 amino acids. CDR3 DNA: TGTGCCAGCAGCGTGGTCGCGTCCACCTACGAGCAGTACTTC. Translating gives CASSVVASTYEQYF.

This clonotype was seen at least ten times. For the CDR3, the DNA is TGTGCCAGCAGCCAAGATACAGACTATGGCTACACCTTC. It translates to CASSQDTDYGYTF. The chain combines TRBV4-2 with TRBJ1-2; D uncertain. Germline V gives CDR1 LGHNA, CDR2 YNFKEQ. The V gene lost 0 bases and the J gene lost 3 bases, with 5 bases spanning the gap. The CDR3 has 13 amino acids.

This clonotype is medium-sized in the sample. The gene calls are TRBV5-5 and TRBJ1-1; a possible D gene is TRBD1 (5 bases). The germline gives CDR1 SGHKS, CDR2 YYEKEE (reference sequence). The CDR3 length is 16 residues. V was trimmed by 4 bases and J by 3 bases, leaving 19 bases between them. CDR3 bases: TGTGCCAGCAGCCGGCCCGGCAGGGAGTTGGACACTGAAGCTTTCTTT. It yields the protein CASSRPGRELDTEAFF.

This clonotype came up many times. The chain employs TRBV5-1 and TRBJ2-1; D call uncertain. The CDR3 covers 15 residues. Germline CDR1 is SGHRS and CDR2 is YFSETQ. Trimming shortened V by 0 bases and J by 5 bases, and 12 bases separated the two germline ends. The CDR3 DNA reads TGCGCCAGCAGCTTGGACGAGCCTACCGACAATGAGCAGTTCTTC. The encoded protein is CASSLDEPTDNEQFF.

Ten or more counts support this clonotype. The V call is TRBV19, the J call TRBJ2-7; TRBD2 might be the D (6 bases). Germline-derived CDR1 and CDR2 are LNHDA and SQIVND (reference sequence). The CDR3 covers 16 residues. Trimming shortened V by 0 bases and J by 4 bases, and 16 bases separated the two germline ends. The CDR3 region has the DNA TGTGCCAGTAGTATAGACGGGCAGGGACTTCTATACGAGCAGTACTTC. This translates into CASSIDGQGLLYEQYF.